The source of this TCR beta chain is a study of T cell changes during pregnancy in multiple sclerosis. Here immunoSEQ multiplex PCR was the method, and the copy in TCRdb shows in-frame clones only, minus some. This table has approximately 70,000 clones, about 92% appearing once. The CDR3 consists of 16 residues. The V gene lost 6 bases and the J gene lost 1 base, with 16 bases spanning the gap. From germline, CDR1 is SGHRS and CDR2 YFSETQ. The chain combines TRBV5-1 with TRBJ2-2; weak D call: TRBD2 (6 bases). Here the sequenced sample was peripheral blood, taken in the second trimester of pregnancy. This sequence originates from a female donor in good health, enrolled as a control in a pregnancy study. In DNA, the CDR3 is TGCGCCAGCAATGGAGGGGTCACAGGGAACACCGGGGAGCTGTTTTTT. Translated: CASNGGVTGNTGELFF.